The 30 T cell receptor beta chains below come from one sample, sequenced in a study of OX40 agonist ivuxolimab in advanced cancers. The method was immunoSEQ multiplex PCR; TCRdb's version includes in-frame clones alone and lacks a portion of them. The sample holds about 35,000 clones, under 85% seen once. Sequenced material: CD4+ or CD8+ T cells sorted from blood, taken in a trial of the OX40 agonist ivuxolimab. The receptors derive from an adult with an advanced solid tumor such as melanoma, head and neck, liver or kidney cancer.

The V and J genes are TRBV5-1 and TRBJ2-5; TRBD2 matches 7 bases. Judging by the DNA end, TRBJ2-7 fits better; the J call may be wrong. Germline CDR1 reads SGHRS; CDR2 reads YFSETQ. The CDR3 loop spans 15 amino acids. The CDR3 region is CASSPTRGTSYEQYF. In DNA, the CDR3 is TGCGCCAGCAGCCCCACGCGGGGGACCTCCTACGAGCAGTACTTC.

This chain uses TRBV19 with TRBJ2-4, with D tentatively TRBD1 (5 bases). The germline V gene encodes CDR1 LNHDA and CDR2 SQIVND (reference sequence). Trimming cost V 5 bases and J 0 bases, with 8 bases left between them. This CDR3 is built from 14 residues. CDR3 coding DNA: TGTGCCAGTAGTCCCGACAGAGCCAAAAACATTCAGTACTTC. Translation gives CASSPDRAKNIQYF.

This clone is labeled medium-sized. The rearrangement links TRBV2 to TRBJ2-7; 8 nucleotides line up with TRBD1. Losses at the gene ends were 8 bases for V and 0 bases for J; bases not matched to a gene: 3. The V gene's germline CDR1 is SNHLY and CDR2 FYNNEI. This CDR3 contains 13 residues. The CDR3 loop reads CASGGTGSYEQYF. CDR3 coding DNA: TGTGCCAGCGGAGGGACAGGCTCCTACGAGCAGTACTTC.

This clone is labeled as medium-sized. This sequence joins TRBV15 and TRBJ2-4, with 7 nucleotides matching TRBD1. The V segment lost 5 bases and the J segment 4 bases; nucleotides outside the gene matches: 11. The CDR3 is made up of 16 amino acids. Looked up from germline, CDR1 is LNHNV and CDR2 is YYDKDF (reference sequence). The CDR3 nucleotides are TGTGCCACCAGCGCAGCCCCCGGGACAGCAAAAAACATTCAGTACTTC. Translated, it gives CATSAAPGTAKNIQYF.

This sequence joins TRBV7-3 and TRBJ2-5, with D perhaps matching TRBD1 (5 bases). With 2 bases removed from V and 2 bases from J, the gap between germline ends came to 9 bases. The CDR3 runs to 14 residues. Germline assignment: CDR1 SGHTA and CDR2 FQGTGA. CDR3 bases: TGTGCCAGCAGCTTAGCTCCAGGGCAAGAGACCCAGTACTTC. Its protein is CASSLAPGQETQYF. The full variable domain, completed using reference TRBV7-3 and TRBJ2-5, is GAGVSQTPSNKVTEKGKYVELRCDPISGHTALYWYRQSLGQGPEFLIYFQGTGAADDSGLPNDRFFAVRPEGSVSTLKIQRTERGDSAVYLCASSLAPGQETQYFGPGTRLLVL.

V gene TRBV18 combines with J gene TRBJ1-2; perhaps TRBD1 as D (6 bases). V was trimmed by 2 bases and J by 0 bases, leaving 10 bases between them. This CDR3 spans 15 amino acids. Germline V lookup: CDR1 KGHSH, CDR2 LQKENI. CDR3 sequence (DNA): TGTGCCAGCTCACCAAGGGACAAAGCTAACTATGGCTACACCTTC. It encodes CASSPRDKANYGYTF.

This clone was seen more than once but under ten times. The chain has TRBV4-1 and TRBJ2-5; TRBD2 aligns across 11 bases. V was pared by 4 bases and J by 1 base, with 5 bases of the junction left unmatched. The length of the CDR3 is 16 residues. Germline lookup yields CDR1 MGHRA and CDR2 YSYEKL. The DNA of the CDR3 is TGCGCCAGCAGCCGAGAGGGACTAGCGGCCCAAGAGACCCAGTACTTC. It yields the protein CASSREGLAAQETQYF.

This chain links TRBV6-5 with TRBJ1-4; D gene ambiguous. The V end was cut by 2 bases, the J end by 6 bases, with 10 bases between. Germline lookup yields CDR1 MNHEY and CDR2 SVGAGI. The CDR3 consists of 14 residues. CDR3 protein: CASSYDHRHEKLFF. CDR3 nucleotides: TGTGCCAGCAGTTACGACCACCGACATGAAAAACTGTTTTTT.

Notes on this clone: The junction differs from germline at one of its ends, possibly a read error. This chain joins TRBV5-1 and TRBJ2-3; D is unclear. The CDR3 spans 13 residues. Germline CDR1 reads SGHRS; CDR2 reads YFSETQ. The CDR3 DNA follows: TGCGCCAGCAGCTTGCGAGGATCAGAGACGCAGTATTTT. It codes for CASSLRGSETQYF.

V and J are TRBV11-2 and TRBJ1-6, with no clear D. Germline V gene sequence: CDR1 SGHAT, CDR2 FQNNGV. CDR3 size: 14 residues. The DNA for the CDR3 is TGTGGATGTAGGGAGAGCTCCTATAATTCACCCCTCCACTTT. Encoded protein: CGCRESSYNSPLHF.

The chain employs TRBV15 and TRBJ2-5, with D uncertain. The CDR3 covers 16 residues. V lost 0 bases, J lost 2 bases, and 13 bases lay in between. Per germline, CDR1 LNHNV and CDR2 YYDKDF (reference sequence). CDR3 loop: CATSRDPGDQQETQYF. CDR3 bases: TGTGCCACCAGCAGAGACCCCGGCGACCAGCAAGAGACCCAGTACTTC.

The genes are TRBV27 and TRBJ2-7, with D perhaps matching TRBD2 (5 bases). The V end was cut by 4 bases, the J end by 2 bases, with 15 bases between. There are 15 residues in the CDR3. The germline V gene has CDR1 MNHEY and CDR2 SMNVEV (reference sequence). The CDR3 protein is CASSSLSKTTYEQYF. The CDR3 coding sequence is TGTGCCAGCAGTTCCCTAAGCAAGACTACCTACGAGCAGTACTTC.

This clone was seen a single time. This rearrangement joins TRBV14 to TRBJ2-7, with D possibly being TRBD2 (7 bases). The CDR3 has 17 residues. Germline V gives CDR1 SGHDN, CDR2 FVKESK. The V end was cut by 0 bases, the J end by 7 bases, with 22 bases between. The CDR3 loop reads CASSQDIGRGFLEEQYF. The CDR3, as DNA: TGTGCCAGCAGCCAAGATATAGGGAGGGGGTTCCTCGAAGAGCAGTACTTC.

V gene TRBV29-1 combines with J gene TRBJ2-2, with TRBD1 matching over 7 bases. The length of the CDR3 is 14 residues. From germline, CDR1 is SQVTM and CDR2 ANQGSEA. V lost 0 bases, J lost 4 bases, and 2 bases stayed unmatched. For the CDR3, the DNA is TGCAGCGTTGAAGAACAGGGGAGCACCGGGGAGCTGTTTTTT. Translating it yields CSVEEQGSTGELFF.

This chain connects TRBV29-1 to TRBJ2-1, with 11 bases identical to TRBD2. Germline CDR1 reads SQVTM; CDR2 reads ANQGSEA. The CDR3 is made up of 14 amino acids. The trim removed 8 bases at V and 12 bases at J, leaving 15 bases unmatched. CDR3 bases: TGCAGCTCACAGACTAGCGGGGATTCAATGAGGCAGTTCTTC. Translating gives CSSQTSGDSMRQFF.

The chain has TRBV2 and TRBJ1-1, with 9 nucleotides matching TRBD1. V trimming: 4 bases; J trimming: 4 bases; junction bases outside the gene matches: 7. CDR3 length: 15 residues. From germline, CDR1 is SNHLY and CDR2 FYNNEI. The CDR3 loop is CASSVDRGASTEAFF. As DNA, the CDR3 is TGTGCCAGCAGTGTGGACAGGGGAGCATCCACTGAAGCTTTCTTT.

The rearrangement joins TRBV19 to TRBJ1-1; D remains ambiguous. This CDR3 contains 15 residues. Germline-derived CDR1 and CDR2 are LNHDA and SQIVND (reference sequence). V was clipped by 2 bases and J by 1 base, with 11 bases between them. The CDR3 nucleotides read TGTGCCAGTAGTATAACAGCTCTCCGGAACACTGAAGCTTTCTTT. Protein sequence: CASSITALRNTEAFF.

The rearrangement links TRBV28 to TRBJ1-5; tentatively, D is TRBD1 (5 bases). Deletions cut 11 bases from V and 2 bases from J, with 19 bases between. CDR1 is MDHEN, CDR2 SYDVKM, per germline. The CDR3 runs 15 residues. In DNA form, the CDR3 reads TGTGCCTGTTTTGGGGGGAGTCTTGGCAATCAGCCCCAGCATTTT. Protein product: CACFGGSLGNQPQHF.

The chain uses TRBV7-2 and TRBJ2-1; 10 nucleotides match TRBD2. The CDR3 has 15 amino acids. Germline loops: CDR1 SGHTA, CDR2 FQGNSA. J was trimmed by 2 bases and V by 3 bases; bases with no gene match: 1. DNA for the CDR3: TGTGCCAGCAGCTTCGGACTAGCGGCCTACAATGAGCAGTTCTTC. As protein: CASSFGLAAYNEQFF.

The genes are TRBV7-9 and TRBJ1-5, with D uncertain. Trimming removed 2 bases from V and 3 bases from J, with 11 bases in between. The CDR3 extends over 15 amino acids. From germline, CDR1 is SEHNR and CDR2 FQNEAQ (reference sequence). CDR3 protein: CASSLSGSTNQPQHF. DNA for the CDR3: TGTGCCAGCAGCTTAAGTGGCAGCACCAATCAGCCCCAGCATTTT. Based on the CDR3 plus reference TRBV7-9 and TRBJ1-5, the full variable domain is DTGVSQNPRHKITKRGQNVTFRCDPISEHNRLYWYRQTLGQGPEFLTYFQNEAQLEKSRLLSDRFSAERPKGSFSTLEIQRTEQGDSAMYLCASSLSGSTNQPQHFGDGTRLSIL.

V gene TRBV9 combines with J gene TRBJ1-2; possible D gene TRBD1, 6 bases. Germline V CDR1 and CDR2: SGDLS, YYNGEE. V lost 3 bases, J lost 4 bases, and 13 bases lay in between. There are 14 residues in the CDR3. The CDR3 region has the DNA TGTGCCAGCAGCGGCTCCTGGACAGTCTATGGCTACACCTTC. It yields the protein CASSGSWTVYGYTF.

The chain employs TRBV14 and TRBJ2-5, with TRBD1 identical over 7 bases. Germline CDR1 and CDR2: SGHDN and FVKESK. V lost 3 bases to trimming and J lost 1 base; unmatched junction nucleotides: 5. The CDR3 has 15 amino acids. The CDR3 reads CASSHQQGFQETQYF. The CDR3 coding sequence is TGTGCCAGCAGCCACCAACAGGGGTTCCAAGAGACCCAGTACTTC.

This chain links TRBV5-1 with TRBJ2-2; TRBD2 agrees at 10 bases. The V segment lost 2 bases and the J segment 7 bases; nucleotides outside the gene matches: 11. Per germline, CDR1 SGHRS and CDR2 YFSETQ. The CDR3 totals 17 residues. The CDR3 spells CASSFPSSGGPSGELFF. Written as DNA, the CDR3 is TGCGCCAGCAGCTTCCCGAGTAGCGGGGGGCCCAGCGGGGAGCTGTTTTTT.

This clone was counted between two and nine times. CDR3 bases: TGTGCCAGCAGCGTAGCGGCAGGGGGCTCACCCCTCCACTTT. Residues: CASSVAAGGSPLHF. The chain joins TRBV9 to TRBJ1-6; 8 positions match TRBD1. V lost 0 bases to trimming and J lost 10 bases; unmatched junction nucleotides: 3. This CDR3 is 14 amino acids long. Germline-derived CDR1 and CDR2 are SGDLS and YYNGEE.

The gene calls are TRBV20-1 and TRBJ1-1; no clear D gene. Germline loops: CDR1 DFQATT, CDR2 SNEGSKA (reference sequence). The CDR3 extends over 11 amino acids. Trimming shortened V by 0 bases and J by 11 bases, and 10 bases separated the two germline ends. CDR3 coding DNA: TGCAGTGCTAGAGATCGCCCGGGGGCTTTCTTT. This codes for CSARDRPGAFF.

In the case of this clone: A junction boundary mismatches the germline segment, possibly from a read error. The sample has other DNA sequences that encode this CDR3 too. The chain links TRBV29-1 to TRBJ2-2, with 7 positions matching TRBD1. The germline gives CDR1 SQVTM, CDR2 ANQGSEA. CDR3 length equals 14 residues. For the CDR3, the DNA is TGCAGCGTTGTTACGACAGGGAACGCCGGGGAGCTGTTTTTT. Translating it yields CSVVTTGNAGELFF.

V is TRBV4-2 and J is TRBJ2-5; 10 bases are shared with TRBD2. Trimming cost V 0 bases and J 5 bases; bases outside gene matches: 12. Per the germline V gene, CDR1 is LGHNA and CDR2 is YNFKEQ. The CDR3 consists of 18 residues. CDR3 in DNA: TGTGCCAGCAGCCAAGAGGGTACCAGCGGGAGGGGTGGTGAGACCCAGTACTTC. This translates into CASSQEGTSGRGGETQYF.

The chain joins TRBV18 to TRBJ2-3; D is perhaps TRBD1 (7 bases). V was cut by 3 bases and J by 2 bases, with 12 bases left in between. The CDR3 totals 15 residues. CDR1 and CDR2 from the germline V gene are KGHSH and LQKENI. The CDR3 region is CASSPQGGNTDTQYF. CDR3 nucleotide sequence: TGTGCCAGCTCACCGCAGGGGGGAAACACAGATACGCAGTATTTT.

The chain employs TRBV5-1 and TRBJ2-7; TRBD1 agrees at 10 bases. The CDR3 runs to 14 residues. With V trimmed by 3 bases and J by 5 bases, 5 bases remained unmatched. CDR1 SGHRS and CDR2 YFSETQ come from the germline V gene. This chain's CDR3 is CASSSGQGSNEQYF. CDR3 nucleotide sequence: TGCGCCAGCAGCTCGGGACAGGGGTCCAACGAGCAGTACTTC. The entire variable domain, with the rest obtained from reference TRBV5-1 and TRBJ2-7, is as follows: KAGVTQTPRYLIKTRGQQVTLSCSPISGHRSVSWYQQTPGQGLQFLFEYFSETQRNKGNFPGRFSGRQFSNSRSEMNVSTLELGDSALYLCASSSGQGSNEQYFGPGTRLTVT.

The CDR3 DNA follows: TGTGCCAGCACCATACAGGAGACCCCTGAAGCTTTCTTT. Amino acids: CASTIQETPEAFF. This chain links TRBV7-9 with TRBJ1-1; tentative D call: TRBD1 (5 bases). Germline CDR1 is SEHNR and CDR2 is FQNEAQ (reference sequence). The CDR3 is 13 amino acids. The V end was cut by 7 bases, the J end by 6 bases, with 15 bases between.